This TCR beta chain stems from a study of CD8 T cells in ankylosing spondylitis. Findings and limits, study-wide: As reported, disease-linked clones showed significant enrichment in matched ankylosing spondylitis synovial fluid. Earlier reports found some motif variants in synovial fluid and blood in reactive arthritis. Characteristic of ankylosing spondylitis blood, it appeared, was a TCR beta motif comprising several highly homologous variants.

This clonotype was observed many times. Its cognate antigen is unknown. Germline V gene lookup returns CDR1 SGHTA and CDR2 FQGNSA. V shed 1 base and J 8 bases; nucleotides not matched to a gene: 5. The CDR3 sequence is 16 residues long. Quantitative 5'-RACE was performed with molecular barcodes, and it yielded the TCR beta libraries. TCRdb processed the 5' RACE reads anew with MiXCR; each CDR3 protein has one entry. The table includes about 460,000 distinct CDR3 sequences, about 5.7% detected once. This clonotype was obtained from a male donor with ankylosing spondylitis. The V gene is TRBV7-2, the J gene TRBJ2-1, with 13 bases lining up with TRBD2. Sample: blood, either unsorted or a sorted T cell fraction (not recorded which). The CDR3 DNA follows: TGTGCCAGCAGCTTAGGGGGGGGACTAGCGGGATATGAGCAGTTCTTC. As protein: CASSLGGGLAGYEQFF.